This entry lists 12 T cell receptor beta chains sequenced from one sample in a study of T cell repertoires in cytomegalovirus infection. Their antigens are not known. TCRdb reanalysed the reads using MiXCR and keeps one entry per CDR3 protein. The sample contains around 50,000 distinct CDR3 sequences, 20% to 25% of which appear only once. The specimen was CD8+ T cells from cultured PBMCs, collected from culture after CMV antigen stimulation. The origin of the receptors is a human donor in good health (CMV status not recorded). Some clones in this sample may be carry-over from other donors' samples.

This clonotype was seen only a few times. This chain joins TRBV12-3 or TRBV12-4 and TRBJ1-1; D gene ambiguous. V lost 1 base and J 3 bases, leaving 9 bases between the germline ends. CDR3 length: 14 amino acids. CDR3 in DNA: TGTGCCAGCAGTTTAGTTTTGGGCCACACTGAAGCTTTCTTT. Amino acid sequence: CASSLVLGHTEAFF.

This rearrangement joins TRBV4-1 to TRBJ2-3, with 7 bases matching TRBD2. V was clipped by 0 bases and J by 0 bases; unmatched bases: 6. The CDR3 spans 17 residues. Looked up from germline, CDR1 is MGHRA and CDR2 is YSYEKL. CDR3 DNA: TGCGCCAGCAGCCAAGATTGGGGACTACCTAGCACAGATACGCAGTATTTT. It yields the protein CASSQDWGLPSTDTQYF.

V is TRBV18 and J is TRBJ2-1, with D unresolved. Between the trimmed V and J ends, which lost 4 bases and 9 bases, there was a span of 13 bases. The CDR3 runs 13 residues. Germline lookup yields CDR1 KGHSH and CDR2 LQKENI. Written as DNA, the CDR3 is TGTGCCAGCTCACTGGATCATCTGGGTGAGCAGTTCTTC. Amino acid sequence: CASSLDHLGEQFF.

The chain uses TRBV7-8 and TRBJ2-7; the D gene could be TRBD1 or TRBD2 (5 bases each). Germline CDR1 reads SGHVS; CDR2 reads FQNEAQ. This CDR3 is built from 15 residues. V lost 2 bases to trimming and J lost 1 base, with 12 bases between them. CDR3 coding DNA: TGTGCCAGCAGCTTAAATGTCGGGGCATCCTACGAGCAGTACTTC. Its protein product is CASSLNVGASYEQYF.

The chain recombines TRBV29-1 with TRBJ2-1, with TRBD1 matching over 7 bases. V was pared by 6 bases and J by 6 bases, with 11 bases of the junction left unmatched. CDR3 length: 14 amino acids. Germline V gives CDR1 SQVTM, CDR2 ANQGSEA. The CDR3 loop reads CSVMGQQESNEQFF. CDR3 coding DNA: TGCAGCGTGATGGGACAGCAGGAGAGCAATGAGCAGTTCTTC.

The chain combines TRBV7-2 with TRBJ1-2; D is perhaps TRBD1 (6 bases). Trimming removed 4 bases at V and 8 bases at J, with 11 bases between. There are 12 residues in the CDR3. Germline CDR1 is SGHTA and CDR2 is FQGNSA. Here the CDR3 reads CASSSTGPGYTF. The DNA for the CDR3 is TGTGCCAGCAGCTCCACAGGGCCCGGCTACACCTTC. The complete variable domain, with remaining parts taken from reference TRBV7-2 and TRBJ1-2, reads GAGVSQSPSNKVTEKGKDVELRCDPISGHTALYWYRQSLGQGLEFLIYFQGNSAPDKSGLPSDRFSAERTGGSVSTLTIQRTQQEDSAVYLCASSSTGPGYTFGSGTRLTVV.

The J gene is TRBJ2-7, the V gene TRBV28, with 14 bases identical to TRBD2. Germline V gene sequence: CDR1 MDHEN, CDR2 SYDVKM. V lost 5 bases to trimming and J lost 5 bases; unmatched junction nucleotides: 8. This CDR3 is built from 16 residues. The CDR3 is CASSLYTGLAGDEQYF. CDR3 nucleotide sequence: TGTGCCAGCAGTCTTTATACGGGACTAGCGGGAGACGAGCAGTACTTC.

This clonotype was seen a handful of times. This chain joins TRBV6-6 and TRBJ2-5; 12 bases are shared with TRBD2. Unmatched junction bases numbered 13, after V lost 6 bases and J lost 5 bases. The CDR3 has 17 amino acids. In germline, CDR1 is MNHNY, CDR2 SVGAGI (reference sequence). The CDR3 region is CASSPGTSGLSGETQYF. The CDR3 DNA is TGTGCCAGCAGCCCAGGGACTAGCGGGCTTTCAGGGGAGACCCAGTACTTC.

This clonotype showed up just a few times. The rearrangement uses TRBV7-8 and TRBJ2-3; D ambiguous. CDR3 length equals 12 residues. In germline, CDR1 is SGHVS, CDR2 FQNEAQ. V was trimmed by 4 bases and J by 2 bases, leaving 4 bases between them. The CDR3 DNA reads TGTGCCAGCAGCTATTTCACAGATACGCAGTATTTT. It codes for CASSYFTDTQYF.

This clonotype has more than one count but fewer than ten. J is TRBJ2-7 and V is TRBV20-1, with 7 bases matching TRBD2. The CDR3 spans 15 residues. V lost 3 bases, J lost 4 bases, and 12 bases stayed unmatched. Germline-derived CDR1 and CDR2 are DFQATT and SNEGSKA (reference sequence). CDR3 sequence: CSARDWLQGGYEQYF. Here the CDR3 DNA reads TGCAGTGCTAGGGATTGGCTCCAGGGAGGGTACGAGCAGTACTTC.

The genes are TRBV7-8 and TRBJ2-2; 15 bases are a match to TRBD2. The CDR3 totals 18 residues. Per germline, CDR1 SGHVS and CDR2 FQNEAQ. The J segment lost 9 bases and the V segment lost 4 bases, leaving 12 bases of the junction unmatched. CDR3 loop: CASSSSGTSGGSLRELFF. DNA for the CDR3: TGTGCCAGCAGCTCCTCCGGGACTAGCGGGGGGTCTCTCAGGGAGCTGTTTTTT.

This clonotype showed up many times. The V call is TRBV5-4, the J call TRBJ2-6; D is unresolved. V was clipped by 0 bases and J by 3 bases, with 4 bases between them. Germline assignment: CDR1 SGHNT and CDR2 YYREEE (reference sequence). CDR3 length: 14 amino acids. The CDR3 is CASSLGVGANVLTF. The DNA for the CDR3 is TGTGCCAGCAGCTTGGGGGTTGGGGCCAACGTCCTGACTTTC.